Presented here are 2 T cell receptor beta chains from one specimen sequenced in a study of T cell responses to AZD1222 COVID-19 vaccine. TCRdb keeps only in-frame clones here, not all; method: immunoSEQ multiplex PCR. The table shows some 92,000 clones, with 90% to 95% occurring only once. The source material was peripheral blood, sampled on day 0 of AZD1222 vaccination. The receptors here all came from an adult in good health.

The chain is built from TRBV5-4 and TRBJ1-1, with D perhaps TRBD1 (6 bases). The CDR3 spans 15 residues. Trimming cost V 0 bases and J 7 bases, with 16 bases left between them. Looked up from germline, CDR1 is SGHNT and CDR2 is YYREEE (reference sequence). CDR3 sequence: CASSLALGGAREAFF. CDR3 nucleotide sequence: TGTGCCAGCAGCTTGGCATTGGGGGGGGCTCGTGAAGCTTTCTTT.

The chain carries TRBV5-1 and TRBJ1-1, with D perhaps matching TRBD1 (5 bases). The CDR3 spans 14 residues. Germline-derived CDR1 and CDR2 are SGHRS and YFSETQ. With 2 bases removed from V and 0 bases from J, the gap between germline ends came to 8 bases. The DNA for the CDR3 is TGCGCCAGCAGCTTACAGGCTATGAACACTGAAGCTTTCTTT. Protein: CASSLQAMNTEAFF.